One and the same sample provided the 9 T cell receptor beta chains below, sequenced in a study of blood T cell repertoires in COVID-19. Only in-frame clones appear in the TCRdb table, and some are missing; sequencing was by immunoSEQ multiplex PCR. This sample yields about 280,000 clones, of which 90% are seen a single time; roughly 4.3% belongs to the top ten. Sequencing input: PBMCs or T cells enriched from blood (not recorded which). These receptor sequences come from a woman in her 30s with acute COVID-19.

V usage is TRBV19 and J usage is TRBJ2-7, with 9 bases matching TRBD1. V lost 5 bases and J lost 6; bases outside the gene matches: 8. From germline, CDR1 is LNHDA and CDR2 SQIVND (reference sequence). The CDR3 is 14 amino acids. The CDR3 is CASSPGTGSLEQYF. The CDR3 coding sequence is TGTGCCAGTAGTCCCGGGACAGGGTCGCTCGAGCAGTACTTC.

The J gene is TRBJ2-1, the V gene TRBV29-1; 10 positions agree with TRBD2. V was pared by 0 bases and J by 5 bases, with 13 bases of the junction left unmatched. Germline-derived CDR1 and CDR2 are SQVTM and ANQGSEA. The CDR3 loop spans 18 amino acids. The CDR3 protein is CSVEDRFFGLAEDNEQFF. CDR3 nucleotide sequence: TGCAGCGTTGAAGATCGGTTTTTCGGACTAGCGGAGGACAATGAGCAGTTCTTC.

The chain uses TRBV4-1 and TRBJ2-3; TRBD1 matches at 7 bases. V shed 4 bases, J shed 6 bases, and the junction held 7 bases outside the gene matches. Germline assignment: CDR1 MGHRA and CDR2 YSYEKL. The CDR3 covers 14 residues. The CDR3 region is CASSRWDSGDTQYF. The CDR3 region has the DNA TGCGCCAGCAGCCGCTGGGACAGCGGTGATACGCAGTATTTT.

J is TRBJ2-1 and V is TRBV28; possible D gene TRBD2, 5 bases. CDR3 length equals 14 residues. V was trimmed by 10 bases and J by 4 bases, leaving 17 bases between them. Germline-derived CDR1 and CDR2 are MDHEN and SYDVKM. As DNA, the CDR3 is TGTGCCACCAAACCCTTACTAGGTTACAATGAGCAGTTCTTC. It codes for CATKPLLGYNEQFF.

The V gene is TRBV5-1, the J gene TRBJ2-3, with 8 positions matching TRBD1. V was clipped by 2 bases and J by 5 bases; unmatched bases: 4. Germline V CDR1 and CDR2: SGHRS, YFSETQ. The CDR3 loop spans 14 amino acids. The CDR3 nucleotides are TGCGCCAGCAGCTTACAGGGGGTTGAAGATACGCAGTATTTT. Its protein product is CASSLQGVEDTQYF. Full variable domain (rest looked up from reference TRBV5-1 and TRBJ2-3): KAGVTQTPRYLIKTRGQQVTLSCSPISGHRSVSWYQQTPGQGLQFLFEYFSETQRNKGNFPGRFSGRQFSNSRSEMNVSTLELGDSALYLCASSLQGVEDTQYFGPGTRLTVL.

The CDR3 DNA reads as TGTGCCAGCCGCCCGGGGTCTCACTCTGGAAACACCATATATTTT. Translating it yields CASRPGSHSGNTIYF. The V and J genes are TRBV28 and TRBJ1-3, with no clear D. CDR3 length: 15 residues. Germline V gene lookup returns CDR1 MDHEN and CDR2 SYDVKM. V was clipped by 8 bases and J by 0 bases, with 14 bases between them.

This chain connects TRBV6-2 or TRBV6-3 to TRBJ1-1; maybe TRBD1 (5 bases). Germline V lookup: CDR1 MNHEY, CDR2 SVGEGT. The CDR3 runs to 14 residues. V gave up 4 bases and J gave up 0 bases, with 9 bases separating them. This CDR3 reads CASSWGDLNTEAFF. In DNA form, the CDR3 reads TGTGCCAGCAGTTGGGGCGACCTGAACACTGAAGCTTTCTTT.

The rearrangement links TRBV5-8 to TRBJ1-2; 7 nucleotides agree with TRBD1. The CDR3 spans 13 residues. Germline CDR1 reads SGHTS; CDR2 reads YDEGEE. The trim removed 4 bases at V and 7 bases at J, leaving 7 bases unmatched. CDR3 bases: TGTGCCAGCAGCCTGACAGGGCCGGGTGGCTACACCTTC. Amino acids: CASSLTGPGGYTF.

In its sample, this clone was seen a few times. The V call is TRBV28, the J call TRBJ1-6; D uncertain. CDR1 and CDR2 (germline): MDHEN, SYDVKM. There are 13 residues in the CDR3. V lost 3 bases and J 7 bases, leaving 7 bases between the germline ends. The CDR3 DNA is TGTGCCAGCAGTTTGCTCGAGAATTCACCCCTCCACTTT. Residues: CASSLLENSPLHF. Full variable domain (missing parts from reference TRBV28 and TRBJ1-6): DVKVTQSSRYLVKRTGEKVFLECVQDMDHENMFWYRQDPGLGLRLIYFSYDVKMKEKGDIPEGYSVSREKKERFSLILESASTNQTSMYLCASSLLENSPLHFGNGTRLTVT.